This T cell receptor (beta chain) was identified in a study of T cell changes during pregnancy in multiple sclerosis. Assay: immunoSEQ multiplex PCR; the TCRdb copy retains only in-frame clones and omits some. The sample records more than 75,000 clones, approximately 95% being singletons. The length of the CDR3 is 15 residues. CDR1 SGHNT and CDR2 YYREEE come from the germline V gene (reference sequence). The ends lost 2 bases at V and 3 bases at J; junction bases unmatched: 4. The receptor was isolated from a female donor with multiple sclerosis, enrolled in a pregnancy study. J is TRBJ2-2 and V is TRBV5-4; the match to TRBD1 covers 7 bases. Sequencing was performed on peripheral blood, taken in the first trimester of pregnancy. CDR3 protein: CASSFDDRDTGELFF. The CDR3, as DNA: TGTGCCAGCAGCTTCGACGACAGGGACACCGGGGAGCTGTTTTTT. The variable domain in full, with the rest retrieved from reference TRBV5-4 and TRBJ2-2, is ETGVTQSPTHLIKTRGQQVTLRCSSQSGHNTVSWYQQALGQGPQFIFQYYREEENGRGNFPPRFSGLQFPNYSSELNVNALELDDSALYLCASSFDDRDTGELFFGEGSRLTVL.